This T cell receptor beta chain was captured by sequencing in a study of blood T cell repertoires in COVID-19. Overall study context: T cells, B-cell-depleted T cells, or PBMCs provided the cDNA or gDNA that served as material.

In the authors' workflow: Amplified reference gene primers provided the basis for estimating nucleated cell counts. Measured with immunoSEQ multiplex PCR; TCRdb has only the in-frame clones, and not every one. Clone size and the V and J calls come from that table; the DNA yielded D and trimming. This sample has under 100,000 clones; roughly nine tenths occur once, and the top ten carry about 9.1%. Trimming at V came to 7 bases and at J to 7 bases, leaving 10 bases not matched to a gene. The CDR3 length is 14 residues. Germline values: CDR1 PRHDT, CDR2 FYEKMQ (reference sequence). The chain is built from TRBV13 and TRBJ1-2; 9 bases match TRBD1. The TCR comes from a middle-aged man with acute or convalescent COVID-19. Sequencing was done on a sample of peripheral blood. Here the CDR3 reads CASTLRNRGLGYTF. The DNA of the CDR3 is TGTGCCAGCACCCTTAGGAACAGGGGGCTTGGCTACACCTTC.